These T cell receptor beta chains were read from a single sample in a study of T-cell memory formation after mild COVID-19. TCRdb fed the 5' RACE reads into MiXCR, producing one record per CDR3 protein. The sample has roughly 610,000 distinct CDR3 sequences; roughly 17% are singletons. Sequencing input: PBMCs or a T cell subset sorted from them (not recorded which). These receptor sequences come from an adult woman who had mild COVID-19 (a few samples of this study predate the infection). Cell type and time point are not known. Both conserved end residues are part of each CDR3. D genes are given only for firm matches. Clone size is shown for a subset of rows, as once, few, many or a class of expanded clone.

j_gene: TRBJ2-7; abundance: .; v_gene: TRBV20-1; d_gene: .; len: 13; CDR3nt: TGCAGTGCCCGAGGGTTGGGCTCCTACGAGCAGTACTTC; CDR3aa: CSARGLGSYEQYF
j_gene: TRBJ2-6; abundance: few; v_gene: TRBV24-1; d_gene: .; len: 16; CDR3nt: TGTGCGACCAGTAGGGGTCCATCCTCTGGGGCCAACGTCCTGACTTTC; CDR3aa: CATSRGPSSGANVLTF
j_gene: TRBJ2-1; abundance: .; v_gene: TRBV6-2/TRBV6-3; d_gene: .; len: 11; CDR3nt: TGTGCCAGCAACCTGTACAATGAGCAGTTCTTC; CDR3aa: CASNLYNEQFF
j_gene: TRBJ2-5; abundance: few; v_gene: TRBV27; d_gene: TRBD1; len: 14; CDR3nt: TGTGCCAGCAGTCAGGGACAGGGGTCCTCTGCCCAGTACTTC; CDR3aa: CASSQGQGSSAQYF
j_gene: TRBJ2-3; abundance: few; v_gene: TRBV10-3; d_gene: TRBD2; len: 13; CDR3nt: TGTGCCACCTTGCGGGGGGCACAAGATACGCAGTATTTT; CDR3aa: CATLRGAQDTQYF
j_gene: TRBJ2-7; abundance: few; v_gene: TRBV5-1; d_gene: .; len: 13; CDR3nt: TGCGCCAGCAGCTTTGACACCATCTACGAGCAGTACTTC; CDR3aa: CASSFDTIYEQYF
j_gene: TRBJ2-3; abundance: few; v_gene: TRBV6-4; d_gene: .; len: 15; CDR3nt: TGTGCCAACCCGGGATCCTGTTTTAGCACAGATACGCAGTATTTT; CDR3aa: CANPGSCFSTDTQYF
j_gene: TRBJ1-6; abundance: .; v_gene: TRBV2; d_gene: .; len: 16; CDR3nt: TGTGCCAGCATTCAGCTCGTTGGCTCCTATAATTCACCCCTCCACTTT; CDR3aa: CASIQLVGSYNSPLHF
j_gene: TRBJ2-7; abundance: .; v_gene: TRBV6-1; d_gene: TRBD2; len: 17; CDR3nt: TGTGCCAGCAGTGAAACCCTCAGACTAGCGGGATCCCACGAGCAGTACTTC; CDR3aa: CASSETLRLAGSHEQYF
j_gene: TRBJ1-6; abundance: .; v_gene: TRBV12-3/TRBV12-4; d_gene: .; len: 15; CDR3nt: TGTGCCAGCAGTTTACGCGGGACGGAGAATTCACCCCTCCACTTT; CDR3aa: CASSLRGTENSPLHF
j_gene: TRBJ2-1; abundance: few; v_gene: TRBV19; d_gene: TRBD2; len: 17; CDR3nt: TGTGCCAGTAGTATAGATAGGGGACTAGCGGACTACAATGAGCAGTTCTTC; CDR3aa: CASSIDRGLADYNEQFF
j_gene: TRBJ2-6; abundance: few; v_gene: TRBV5-1; d_gene: .; len: 16; CDR3nt: TGCGCCAGCAGCGAAAATACAGGGACCGGGGCCAACGTCCTGACTTTC; CDR3aa: CASSENTGTGANVLTF
j_gene: TRBJ1-3; abundance: few; v_gene: TRBV24-1; d_gene: .; len: 12; CDR3nt: TGTGCCACCAGTGCAAGTGGAAACACCATATATTTT; CDR3aa: CATSASGNTIYF
j_gene: TRBJ2-3; abundance: .; v_gene: TRBV12-3/TRBV12-4; d_gene: .; len: 14; CDR3nt: TGTGCCAGCAGGTACTCAGGCGCCGTAGATACGCAGTATTTT; CDR3aa: CASRYSGAVDTQYF
j_gene: TRBJ2-2; abundance: .; v_gene: TRBV15; d_gene: .; len: 12; CDR3nt: TGTGCCACCAGCGGAAAGACCGGGGAGCTGTTTTTT; CDR3aa: CATSGKTGELFF
j_gene: TRBJ1-5; abundance: .; v_gene: TRBV6-2/TRBV6-3; d_gene: .; len: 15; CDR3nt: TGTGCCAGCAGTTACACCTCGTGGGGCAATCAGCCCCAGCATTTT; CDR3aa: CASSYTSWGNQPQHF
j_gene: TRBJ2-7; abundance: few; v_gene: TRBV13; d_gene: TRBD2; len: 15; CDR3nt: TGTGCCAGCAGCTTAGGCGGGAGGGCCGCCTACGAGCAGTACTTC; CDR3aa: CASSLGGRAAYEQYF
j_gene: TRBJ1-5; abundance: few; v_gene: TRBV18; d_gene: .; len: 17; CDR3nt: TGTGCCAGCTCCCTTGGGGCGGCGGCCTATAGCAATCAGCCCCAGCATTTT; CDR3aa: CASSLGAAAYSNQPQHF
j_gene: TRBJ2-5; abundance: .; v_gene: TRBV11-1; d_gene: .; len: 14; CDR3nt: TGTGCCAGCAGCTCCACGACAGTCCAAGAGACCCAGTACTTC; CDR3aa: CASSSTTVQETQYF
j_gene: TRBJ2-3; abundance: .; v_gene: TRBV9; d_gene: .; len: 18; CDR3nt: TGTGCCAGCAGCGTAACCCCCAGAGTAGATCGGGGCCCAGATACGCAGTATTTT; CDR3aa: CASSVTPRVDRGPDTQYF
j_gene: TRBJ2-1; abundance: few; v_gene: TRBV7-3; d_gene: .; len: 14; CDR3nt: TGTGCCAGCAGCCCGAGGGACTCTTACAATGAGCAGTTCTTC; CDR3aa: CASSPRDSYNEQFF
j_gene: TRBJ2-3; abundance: once; v_gene: TRBV6-1; d_gene: .; len: 15; CDR3nt: TGTGCCAGCAGTGCTCGGGGGGCCTCGGAAGATACGCAGTATTTT; CDR3aa: CASSARGASEDTQYF
j_gene: TRBJ2-7; abundance: few; v_gene: TRBV5-1; d_gene: .; len: 11; CDR3nt: TGCGCCAGCAGCTTGGACAGGGCCATGTACTTC; CDR3aa: CASSLDRAMYF
j_gene: TRBJ2-5; abundance: few; v_gene: TRBV12-3/TRBV12-4; d_gene: TRBD1; len: 16; CDR3nt: TGTGCCAGCAGGAGGCAGGGGGCGATGGGGCAAGAGACCCAGTACTTC; CDR3aa: CASRRQGAMGQETQYF
j_gene: TRBJ2-7; abundance: .; v_gene: TRBV6-5; d_gene: TRBD2; len: 17; CDR3nt: TGTGCCAGCAGTTCTTCCCTGGGGGGGACTAGCGGATACGAGCAGTACTTC; CDR3aa: CASSSSLGGTSGYEQYF
j_gene: TRBJ2-5; abundance: .; v_gene: TRBV18; d_gene: .; len: 14; CDR3nt: TGTGCCAGCTCACCATTAACCTACCAAGAGACCCAGTACTTC; CDR3aa: CASSPLTYQETQYF
j_gene: TRBJ2-7; abundance: many; v_gene: TRBV7-2; d_gene: .; len: 15; CDR3nt: TGTGCCAGCAGCCCTGGCGGGGCGATCTCCTACGAGCAGTACTTC; CDR3aa: CASSPGGAISYEQYF
j_gene: TRBJ1-2; abundance: .; v_gene: TRBV7-9; d_gene: .; len: 16; CDR3nt: TGTGCCAGCAGCCCGAGCCCAGGGTTGGACCCCGATGGCTACACCTTC; CDR3aa: CASSPSPGLDPDGYTF
j_gene: TRBJ2-5; abundance: many; v_gene: TRBV24-1; d_gene: TRBD2; len: 16; CDR3nt: TGTGCCACCAGTAAACGTACTAGCGGGATGGTGGAGACCCAGTACTTC; CDR3aa: CATSKRTSGMVETQYF
j_gene: TRBJ1-2; abundance: few; v_gene: TRBV5-1; d_gene: TRBD1; len: 14; CDR3nt: TGCGCCAGCAGCCGGACAGGGGGCCCGTATGGCTACACCTTC; CDR3aa: CASSRTGGPYGYTF
j_gene: TRBJ1-6; abundance: .; v_gene: TRBV6-2/TRBV6-3; d_gene: .; len: 16; CDR3nt: TGTGCCAGCAGGAGCGGCCCCCCACGGCCAAATTCACCCCTCCACTTT; CDR3aa: CASRSGPPRPNSPLHF
j_gene: TRBJ2-5; abundance: .; v_gene: TRBV4-2; d_gene: .; len: 16; CDR3nt: TGTGCCAGCAGCCAAGATCTCCCGTTCACGGGGGAGACCCAGTACTTC; CDR3aa: CASSQDLPFTGETQYF
j_gene: TRBJ2-7; abundance: few; v_gene: TRBV6-5; d_gene: .; len: 15; CDR3nt: TGTGCCAGCAGACCAGATGGCGGACGCTCCTACGAGCAGTACTTC; CDR3aa: CASRPDGGRSYEQYF
j_gene: TRBJ1-2; abundance: few; v_gene: TRBV4-3; d_gene: .; len: 14; CDR3nt: TGCGCCAGCAGCCAAGCCCCAGCTAACTATGGCTACACCTTC; CDR3aa: CASSQAPANYGYTF
j_gene: TRBJ2-2; abundance: few; v_gene: TRBV7-7; d_gene: .; len: 13; CDR3nt: TGTGCCAGCAGCTTCATGGAAGCCGGGGAGCTGTTTTTT; CDR3aa: CASSFMEAGELFF
j_gene: TRBJ1-1; abundance: few; v_gene: TRBV10-3; d_gene: .; len: 13; CDR3nt: TGTGCCACGGGCACTTCCCTGAACACTGAAGCTTTCTTT; CDR3aa: CATGTSLNTEAFF
j_gene: TRBJ1-5; abundance: .; v_gene: TRBV24-1; d_gene: .; len: 15; CDR3nt: TGTGCCACCCAGAGGGGAGGGCACCCCAATCAGCCCCAGCATTTT; CDR3aa: CATQRGGHPNQPQHF
j_gene: TRBJ2-2; abundance: many; v_gene: TRBV5-1; d_gene: .; len: 14; CDR3nt: TGCGCCAGCAGCTTGGGTTCGGCCACCGGGGAGCTGTTTTTT; CDR3aa: CASSLGSATGELFF
j_gene: TRBJ2-5; abundance: .; v_gene: TRBV14; d_gene: .; len: 14; CDR3nt: TGTGCCAGCAGCCGTCAAACAGGGCAAGAGACCCAGTACTTC; CDR3aa: CASSRQTGQETQYF
j_gene: TRBJ1-2; abundance: few; v_gene: TRBV29-1; d_gene: .; len: 14; CDR3nt: TGCAGCGTTGAAGATCGACGGGGTTACTATGGCTACACCTTC; CDR3aa: CSVEDRRGYYGYTF
j_gene: TRBJ2-1; abundance: few; v_gene: TRBV12-5; d_gene: TRBD2; len: 19; CDR3nt: TGTGCTAGTGGTCCCCCACTAGCGGGAGGGTTGAAGACGTACAATGAGCAGTTCTTC; CDR3aa: CASGPPLAGGLKTYNEQFF
j_gene: TRBJ2-2; abundance: .; v_gene: TRBV15; d_gene: .; len: 14; CDR3nt: TGTGCCACCACCGAATTGACGAAGGCGGGGGAGCTGTTTTTT; CDR3aa: CATTELTKAGELFF
j_gene: TRBJ2-5; abundance: few; v_gene: TRBV7-8; d_gene: .; len: 14; CDR3nt: TGTGCCAGCAGCTCCAGGTTCGGACAAGAGACCCAGTACTTC; CDR3aa: CASSSRFGQETQYF
j_gene: TRBJ2-6; abundance: few; v_gene: TRBV5-4; d_gene: .; len: 15; CDR3nt: TGTGCCAGCAGCTTGCTGGTTGCTGGGGCCAACGTCCTGACTTTC; CDR3aa: CASSLLVAGANVLTF
j_gene: TRBJ1-1; abundance: .; v_gene: TRBV5-1; d_gene: .; len: 15; CDR3nt: TGCGCCAGCAGCCTGGAGGTTAGCGTAAACACTGAAGCTTTCTTT; CDR3aa: CASSLEVSVNTEAFF
j_gene: TRBJ1-2; abundance: .; v_gene: TRBV7-9; d_gene: .; len: 13; CDR3nt: TGTGCCTGCCCGAGTAGCTCGAACTATGGCTACACCTTC; CDR3aa: CACPSSSNYGYTF
j_gene: TRBJ1-1; abundance: .; v_gene: TRBV12-3/TRBV12-4; d_gene: .; len: 15; CDR3nt: TGTGCCAGCAGTTTTGGGCATGGGGGGTCCACTGAAGCTTTCTTT; CDR3aa: CASSFGHGGSTEAFF
j_gene: TRBJ1-4; abundance: few; v_gene: TRBV4-1; d_gene: .; len: 15; CDR3nt: TGCGCCAGCAGGCACCGAGGGACGGGTAATGAAAAACTGTTTTTT; CDR3aa: CASRHRGTGNEKLFF
j_gene: TRBJ2-3; abundance: few; v_gene: TRBV6-2/TRBV6-3; d_gene: .; len: 16; CDR3nt: TGTGCCAGCAGTTACTGGGACCCCCTGGTGATCGATACGCAGTATTTT; CDR3aa: CASSYWDPLVIDTQYF
j_gene: TRBJ2-7; abundance: .; v_gene: TRBV20-1; d_gene: .; len: 17; CDR3nt: TGCAGTGCTAGCCCCCTGATTGCTGTGGGCATATCCTACGAGCAGTACTTC; CDR3aa: CSASPLIAVGISYEQYF
j_gene: TRBJ2-7; abundance: .; v_gene: TRBV12-3/TRBV12-4; d_gene: TRBD2; len: 16; CDR3nt: TGTGCCAGCAGTAGGGGACTAGCGGGGATCTCCTACGAGCAGTACTTC; CDR3aa: CASSRGLAGISYEQYF
j_gene: TRBJ2-7; abundance: .; v_gene: TRBV2; d_gene: .; len: 14; CDR3nt: TGTGCCAGCAGTGAAGCGAGGGGAATGGGCGAGCAGTACTTC; CDR3aa: CASSEARGMGEQYF
j_gene: TRBJ1-4; abundance: .; v_gene: TRBV14; d_gene: .; len: 14; CDR3nt: TGTGCCAGCAGCTTACGCAGGTTTCGGGAAAAACTGTTTTTT; CDR3aa: CASSLRRFREKLFF
j_gene: TRBJ1-1; abundance: few; v_gene: TRBV30; d_gene: .; len: 16; CDR3nt: TGTGCCTGGAGTGGACCGCGGGGGGCCTTGAACACTGAAGCTTTCTTT; CDR3aa: CAWSGPRGALNTEAFF